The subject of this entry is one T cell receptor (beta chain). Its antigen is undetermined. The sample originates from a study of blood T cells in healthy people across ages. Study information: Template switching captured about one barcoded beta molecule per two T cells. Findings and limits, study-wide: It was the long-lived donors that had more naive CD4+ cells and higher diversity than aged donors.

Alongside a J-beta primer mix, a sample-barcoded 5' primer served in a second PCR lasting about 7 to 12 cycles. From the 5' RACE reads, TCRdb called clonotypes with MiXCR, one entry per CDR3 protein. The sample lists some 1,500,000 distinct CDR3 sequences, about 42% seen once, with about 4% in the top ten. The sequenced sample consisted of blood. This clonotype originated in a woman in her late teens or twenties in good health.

CDR3 protein: CASSTAGVPSVEQYF. In nucleotides, the CDR3 is TGTGCCAGCAGCACCGCAGGAGTCCCTTCCGTCGAGCAGTACTTC. The chain couples TRBV9 to TRBJ2-4; D is unresolved. The DNA end lines up better with TRBJ2-7; the J call may be wrong. Germline CDR1 and CDR2: SGDLS and YYNGEE. This CDR3 is 15 amino acids long.